The sequence of this T cell receptor (beta chain) was determined in a study of Tregs in tolerant kidney transplant recipients. V shed 5 bases, J shed 5 bases, and the junction held 11 bases outside the gene matches. The CDR3 covers 15 residues. Germline V gives CDR1 SEHNR, CDR2 FQNEAQ (reference sequence). Related graft donors supplied nonmyeloablative bone marrow transplants, and mixed chimerism was transient. The protocol was immunoSEQ multiplex PCR, while the TCRdb copy is restricted to in-frame clones and leaves out a portion. The sample records roughly 64,000 clones, roughly 86% being singletons.

The TCR was taken from a human patient who received a combined kidney and bone marrow transplant. Some T cells may be graft donor cells. The chain combines TRBV7-9 with TRBJ2-5, with TRBD1 matching 7 bases. Sequencing was performed on CD4+ T cells from blood (PBMCs), taken 6 months after the transplant. This CDR3 is CASSRRQGVMETQYF. The CDR3 nucleotides are TGTGCCAGCAGCCGCCGTCAGGGGGTTATGGAGACCCAGTACTTC.